This entry lists 4 T cell receptor beta chains sequenced from one sample in a study of T cells in Graves' hyperthyroidism and ophthalmopathy. What was amplified from RNA transcripts were TCR beta CDR3 regions. TCR CDR3 regions were first amplified by RT-PCR with HTBI primers. TCRdb reprocessed the multiplex PCR reads via MiXCR and lists one record per CDR3 protein. The sample has 300,000 to 450,000 distinct CDR3 sequences; 15% to 20% are singletons. The sequencing input was blood. The receptor set was obtained from a woman between 40 and 55 years old with Graves' ophthalmopathy.

This clonotype was counted many times. The chain carries TRBV12-3 or TRBV12-4 and TRBJ1-6; D call uncertain. The CDR3 consists of 15 residues. Trimming stripped 2 bases from V and 8 bases from J, with 13 bases between. CDR3 region: CASSLSPNPHSPLHF. The DNA of the CDR3 is TGTGCCAGCAGTTTAAGTCCAAATCCACATTCACCCCTCCACTTT.

This clonotype was counted ten times or more. This rearrangement joins TRBV6-1 to TRBJ2-7; D is ambiguous. Germline assignment: CDR1 MNHNS and CDR2 SASEGT. This CDR3 is 11 amino acids long. V shed 2 bases and J shed 3 bases, with 2 bases lying between them. In nucleotides, the CDR3 is TGTGCCAGCAGTGAACTCTACGAGCAGTACTTC. It encodes CASSELYEQYF.

In its sample, this clonotype was seen many times. CDR3 region: CASARTGSNQPQHF. The CDR3 DNA reads TGTGCCAGCGCCAGGACAGGGAGTAATCAGCCCCAGCATTTT. V is TRBV6-5 and J is TRBJ1-5, with 8 positions matching TRBD1. The CDR3 length is 14 residues. The germline CDR1 and CDR2 sequences are MNHEY and SVGAGI. V lost 8 bases and J lost 4; bases outside the gene matches: 7.

This clonotype appeared many times. This chain connects TRBV19 to TRBJ1-1, with a weak D call TRBD1 (5 bases). The CDR3 loop spans 14 amino acids. Germline-derived CDR1 and CDR2 are LNHDA and SQIVND (reference sequence). V was trimmed by 7 bases and J by 5 bases, leaving 17 bases between them. CDR3 bases: TGTGCCAGTACCGCGCGGGGGATTAGGACTGAAGCTTTCTTT. Translated, it gives CASTARGIRTEAFF.